Each of the 29 T cell receptor beta chains below was sequenced from the same sample in a study of early T cells in non-severe SARS-CoV-2 infection. A single record per CDR3 protein comes from TCRdb applying MiXCR to the 5' RACE reads. Among tens of thousands of distinct CDR3 sequences listed, over 7% were seen once. Sequenced sample: whole blood. The receptor source for this set is an adult who was a healthcare worker with PCR-confirmed SARS-CoV-2 infection or an uninfected control (not recorded which).

This chain joins TRBV2 and TRBJ2-2, with D perhaps TRBD2 (5 bases). CDR3 size: 13 residues. CDR1 and CDR2 from the germline V gene are SNHLY and FYNNEI. V lost 11 bases, J lost 6 bases, and 16 bases lay in between. For the CDR3, the DNA is TGTGCCGGCACGGTGGGGAGATCCGGGGAGCTGTTTTTT. Translating gives CAGTVGRSGELFF.

The chain employs TRBV6-6 and TRBJ2-1, with 8 bases that match TRBD2. Germline values: CDR1 MNHNY, CDR2 SVGAGI (reference sequence). The CDR3 is 15 amino acids. The J segment lost 7 bases and the V segment lost 7 bases, leaving 12 bases of the junction unmatched. CDR3 nucleotides: TGTGCCAGCACTGCCCCAGCGGGGGCTCTAAATGAGCAGTTCTTC. Encoded protein: CASTAPAGALNEQFF.

The chain is built from TRBV23-1 and TRBJ2-1, with 9 bases identical to TRBD2. TRBV23-1 carries the ORF label, with uncertain function. With V trimmed by 0 bases and J by 0 bases, 9 bases remained unmatched. The CDR3 has 19 amino acids. This CDR3 reads CASSQSRASGESSYNEQFF. The CDR3 nucleotides read TGCGCCAGCAGTCAATCCAGGGCTAGCGGGGAGAGCTCCTACAATGAGCAGTTCTTC.

In the case of this clonotype: One junction end disagrees with the germline gene, perhaps due to a read error. The chain links TRBV7-8 to TRBJ2-1; tentative D call: TRBD1 (7 bases). Germline assignment: CDR1 SGHVS and CDR2 FQNEAQ. The CDR3 extends over 14 amino acids. This CDR3 reads CASSTYDREVPGVF. CDR3 DNA sequence: TGTGCCAGCAGCACTTACGACAGGGAGGTACCCGGGGTCTTC.

This clonotype was found many times. The rearrangement uses TRBV29-1 and TRBJ2-7; tentatively, D is TRBD1 or TRBD2 (5 bases each). In germline, CDR1 is SQVTM, CDR2 ANQGSEA. Deletions cut 3 bases from V and 3 bases from J, with 12 bases between. The CDR3 runs to 13 residues. CDR3 in DNA: TGCAGCGTTGAGGGGGACCACTTCTACGAGCAGTACTTC. Protein: CSVEGDHFYEQYF.

This chain connects TRBV20-1 to TRBJ2-1; a possible D gene is TRBD2 (5 bases). Trimming removed 5 bases from V and 10 bases from J, with 15 bases in between. Looked up from germline, CDR1 is DFQATT and CDR2 is SNEGSKA (reference sequence). There are 12 residues in the CDR3. This CDR3 reads CSAGGGLGEQFF. Written as DNA, the CDR3 is TGCAGTGCTGGAGGCGGGCTCGGCGAGCAGTTCTTC.

The chain is built from TRBV7-2 and TRBJ1-1; 8 bases map to TRBD1. This CDR3 has 13 residues. Germline V CDR1 and CDR2: SGHTA, FQGNSA. Trimming removed 4 bases from V and 10 bases from J; junction bases left unmatched: 8. The CDR3 region has the DNA TGTGCCAGCAGCTCCCCAGGGGGCCGTCGAGCTTTCTTT. It encodes CASSSPGGRRAFF.

The chain joins TRBV12-3 or TRBV12-4 to TRBJ2-3; 9 bases match TRBD2. The CDR3 extends over 15 amino acids. The J segment lost 2 bases and the V segment lost 4 bases, leaving 4 bases of the junction unmatched. This CDR3 is CASSSSGAFTDTQYF. The CDR3 DNA reads TGTGCCAGCAGTTCTAGCGGGGCTTTCACAGATACGCAGTATTTT.

This clonotype was seen only a few times. V is TRBV18 and J is TRBJ1-2, with a possible D match to TRBD1 (6 bases). The V gene's germline CDR1 is KGHSH and CDR2 LQKENI. CDR3 length: 14 amino acids. Trimming shortened V by 6 bases and J by 10 bases, and 21 bases separated the two germline ends. CDR3 in amino acids: CASSPEAQGGDYTF. The CDR3 DNA reads as TGTGCCAGCTCCCCCGAAGCACAGGGAGGGGACTACACCTTC.

V usage is TRBV11-3 and J usage is TRBJ2-7; 7 nucleotides agree with TRBD2. This CDR3 contains 14 residues. Unmatched junction bases numbered 9, after V lost 5 bases and J lost 5 bases. Germline values: CDR1 SGHNT, CDR2 YENEEA. In nucleotides, the CDR3 is TGTGCCAGCAGCCCCTCGGGGAGGGGCGACGAGCAGTACTTC. Encoded protein: CASSPSGRGDEQYF.

The chain joins TRBV12-3 or TRBV12-4 to TRBJ1-2; D may be TRBD1 (5 bases). The CDR3 has 15 amino acids. Deletions cut 1 base from V and 8 bases from J, with 17 bases between. The CDR3 sequence is CASSLVAGLGEGYTF. Here the CDR3 DNA reads TGTGCCAGCAGTTTAGTGGCGGGGCTGGGGGAAGGCTACACCTTC.

The CDR3 coding sequence is TGCGCCAGCAGTGAGTCGGCAGCCCAAGAGACCCAGTACTTC. Amino acids: CASSESAAQETQYF. This chain uses TRBV10-1 with TRBJ2-5; the D is unclear. Germline V gives CDR1 WNHNN, CDR2 SYGVQD (reference sequence). V shed 0 bases and J shed 1 base, with 6 bases lying between them. This CDR3 contains 14 residues.

V usage is TRBV6-6 and J usage is TRBJ2-7, with a possible D match to TRBD2 (6 bases). This CDR3 is built from 13 residues. The germline CDR1 and CDR2 sequences are MNHNY and SVGAGI (reference sequence). Trimming left V 0 bases short and J 6 bases short, with 9 bases between. The CDR3 spells CASSYSGEAEQYF. CDR3 nucleotide sequence: TGTGCCAGCAGTTACTCGGGGGAGGCCGAGCAGTACTTC.

Worth noting for this clonotype: Mismatch with germline at one junction end may stem from a read error. The chain is built from TRBV29-1 and TRBJ2-2, with a tentative D call TRBD2 (6 bases). CDR3 length: 13 amino acids. Germline lookup yields CDR1 SQVTM and CDR2 ANQGSEA. CDR3 residues: CSVELAETGGLFF. Written as DNA, the CDR3 is TGCAGCGTTGAATTAGCGGAAACCGGGGGGCTGTTTTTT.

This clonotype has more than one count but fewer than ten. The CDR3 sequence is CASSISPIPYEQYF. DNA for the CDR3: TGTGCCAGTAGTATATCGCCGATCCCCTACGAGCAGTACTTC. This chain connects TRBV19 to TRBJ2-7; no clear D gene. The CDR3 loop spans 14 amino acids. V lost 2 bases, J lost 2 bases, and 10 bases lay in between. The germline V gene has CDR1 LNHDA and CDR2 SQIVND (reference sequence).

This clonotype showed up many times. The gene calls are TRBV6-2 or TRBV6-3 and TRBJ1-1; no firm D call. CDR1 is MNHEY and CDR2 is SVGEGT in the germline V gene. Trimming took 7 bases from V and 7 from J, leaving 10 bases between them. The CDR3 is made up of 11 amino acids. CDR3 sequence reads: CASTRGGEAFF. The CDR3 coding sequence is TGTGCCAGCACCCGCGGAGGTGAAGCTTTCTTT.

The chain links TRBV3-1 to TRBJ1-3, with 8 positions matching TRBD1. CDR1 LGHDT and CDR2 YNNKEL come from the germline V gene (reference sequence). J lost 0 bases, V lost 3 bases, and 4 bases had no gene match. CDR3 length equals 16 residues. CDR3 residues: CASSQDRAYSGNTIYF. The CDR3 DNA follows: TGTGCCAGCAGCCAGGACAGGGCTTACTCTGGAAACACCATATATTTT.

This clonotype was picked up many times. The V gene is TRBV21-1, the J gene TRBJ2-5; the table names TRBD2, a call not compared with the DNA. TRBV21-1 is annotated as a pseudogene. The CDR3 length is 12 residues. DNA for the CDR3: TGTGCCAGCAGCTCTCAAAACTCCGCTCAGTACTTC. Translating gives CASSSQNSAQYF.

V is TRBV6-5 and J is TRBJ1-1, with D possibly being TRBD1 (5 bases). The germline gives CDR1 MNHEY, CDR2 SVGAGI. Trimming took off 0 bases at V and 5 bases at J, with 25 bases between the two ends. The CDR3 totals 19 residues. Here the CDR3 DNA reads TGTGCCAGCAGTTACTCGACAGTTCTCATCACAGAGGGGAGGACTGAAGCTTTCTTT. Protein sequence: CASSYSTVLITEGRTEAFF.

DNA for the CDR3: TGTGCCAGCAGCTTAGCGCGGGTCTCCGATACGCAGTATTTT. Translation gives CASSLARVSDTQYF. The gene calls are TRBV7-8 and TRBJ2-3, with a tentative D call TRBD2 (5 bases). V lost 0 bases and J 6 bases, leaving 10 bases between the germline ends. Germline values: CDR1 SGHVS, CDR2 FQNEAQ. This CDR3 is built from 14 residues.

This clonotype was recorded at least ten times. The rearrangement joins TRBV12-3 or TRBV12-4 to TRBJ2-5; a weak D match, TRBD1 (5 bases). V was clipped by 2 bases and J by 2 bases, with 9 bases between them. This CDR3 contains 14 residues. CDR3 amino acids: CASSLNRLQETQYF. CDR3 coding DNA: TGTGCCAGCAGTTTAAACAGGCTACAAGAGACCCAGTACTTC.

The chain joins TRBV7-8 to TRBJ2-5, with a possible D match to TRBD1 (6 bases). Germline-derived CDR1 and CDR2 are SGHVS and FQNEAQ. V was clipped by 5 bases and J by 4 bases, with 17 bases between them. CDR3 length: 15 amino acids. In DNA form, the CDR3 reads TGTGCCAGCAGCAACGAACAGGGCGATAGAGAGACCCAGTACTTC. This gives the protein CASSNEQGDRETQYF.

The sample holds many counts of this clonotype. The chain's CDR3 is CASSSQGYTGELFF. For the CDR3, the DNA is TGCGCCAGCAGCTCACAGGGTTACACCGGGGAGCTGTTTTTT. J is TRBJ2-2 and V is TRBV5-1; a possible D gene is TRBD1 (6 bases). CDR1 SGHRS and CDR2 YFSETQ come from the germline V gene. V was cut by 3 bases and J by 3 bases, with 9 bases left in between. The length of the CDR3 is 14 residues. Full variable domain (remainder filled in from reference TRBV5-1 and TRBJ2-2): KAGVTQTPRYLIKTRGQQVTLSCSPISGHRSVSWYQQTPGQGLQFLFEYFSETQRNKGNFPGRFSGRQFSNSRSEMNVSTLELGDSALYLCASSSQGYTGELFFGEGSRLTVL.

V is TRBV7-9 and J is TRBJ2-7; tentatively, D is TRBD1 or TRBD2 (5 bases each). The CDR3 length is 13 residues. Trimming left V 5 bases short and J 4 bases short, with 12 bases between. Germline V lookup: CDR1 SEHNR, CDR2 FQNEAQ (reference sequence). The CDR3 reads CASSPVGEYEQYF. CDR3 sequence (DNA): TGTGCCAGCAGCCCCGTAGGGGAGTACGAGCAGTACTTC.

This clonotype has just a few counts. The V and J genes are TRBV7-3 and TRBJ2-2; TRBD2 might be the D (6 bases). Looked up from germline, CDR1 is SGHTA and CDR2 is FQGTGA. The CDR3 consists of 15 residues. Deletions cut 4 bases from V and 4 bases from J, with 13 bases between. CDR3 protein: CASSSRAGGTGELFF. CDR3 coding DNA: TGTGCCAGCAGCTCCCGGGCCGGGGGCACCGGGGAGCTGTTTTTT.

V and J are TRBV3-1 and TRBJ2-6; D is uncertain. The CDR3 extends over 16 amino acids. V shed 3 bases and J shed 0 bases, with 9 bases lying between them. CDR1 is LGHDT and CDR2 is YNNKEL in the germline V gene (reference sequence). CDR3 DNA sequence: TGTGCCAGCAGCCATACGACCCTCTCTGGGGCCAACGTCCTGACTTTC. Translation gives CASSHTTLSGANVLTF.

This clonotype showed up just a few times. The V call is TRBV2, the J call TRBJ1-1, with D hard to call. Looked up from germline, CDR1 is SNHLY and CDR2 is FYNNEI. This CDR3 comprises 14 residues. Trimming shortened V by 8 bases and J by 0 bases, and 13 bases separated the two germline ends. The CDR3 here is CASLGGPLNTEAFF. The CDR3 DNA sequence: TGTGCCAGCCTTGGAGGCCCCCTGAACACTGAAGCTTTCTTT.

This rearrangement joins TRBV29-1 to TRBJ1-2; D ambiguous. The CDR3 is 12 residues long. CDR1 and CDR2 (germline): SQVTM, ANQGSEA. CDR3 sequence (DNA): TGCAACAATACGAGGACGGAGTATGGCTACACCTTC. It codes for CNNTRTEYGYTF.

This clonotype was seen at least ten times. The rearrangement links TRBV12-3 or TRBV12-4 to TRBJ2-2, with D uncertain. The V and J ends lost 1 base and 3 bases respectively, with 12 bases between them. The CDR3 spans 16 residues. The DNA for the CDR3 is TGTGCCAGCAGTTTAGAGGGCGGCAGCTACACCGGGGAGCTGTTTTTT. Encoded protein: CASSLEGGSYTGELFF.